Presented here are 24 T cell receptor beta chains from one specimen sequenced in a study of CXCR3-negative and CXCR3-positive naive CD8 T cells (dated by TCRdb to about 2019). The paper's findings and limits, for the study overall: Compared with CXCR3-negative naive cells, CXCR3-positive naive cells had TRB CDR3s with higher hydrophobicity (lower Kidera factor 4), lower energy, and higher strength and volume indices.

The run used a NextSeq 550. The Human TCR Profiling Kit (MiLaboratory) was used to make UMI-labeled 5' RACE TRB cDNA libraries. Each CDR3 protein sequence appears as one entry after TCRdb reprocessed the reads, and no DNA is included. The table for this sample records roughly 130,000 distinct CDR3 sequences. The ten top clones hold around 0.54% of the sample. Their specific antigens are unknown. The sample comprised naive CXCR3+ CD8+ T cells from blood. The cell subset or site label, as the study defines it: CD45RO-CCR7+CD27+CD95- naive CD8+ T cells expressing CXCR3 (TNR3+). The receptor set was obtained from a human donor in good health. Some clones in this sample may be carry-over from other donors' samples.

The chain joins TRBV5-1 to TRBJ2-7; as DNA is missing, the TRBD2 call by TCRdb cannot be tested. The CDR3 runs 14 residues. Germline V gives CDR1 SGHRS, CDR2 YFSETQ. CDR3 sequence reads: CASSSSGGTYEQYF.

This sequence joins TRBV2 and TRBJ2-7; as DNA is missing, the TRBD1 call by TCRdb cannot be tested. Looked up from germline, CDR1 is SNHLY and CDR2 is FYNNEI. This CDR3 contains 13 residues. CDR3 residues: CASSEGGPYEQYF.

The rearrangement joins TRBV10-3 to TRBJ2-7; TCRdb calls TRBD1, which cannot be checked without DNA. Germline-derived CDR1 and CDR2 are ENHRY and SYGVKD. The CDR3 loop spans 17 amino acids. CDR3 protein: CAISDLAGTGSSYEQYF.

The chain recombines TRBV12-3 or TRBV12-4 with TRBJ1-2; there is no DNA to check the TCRdb D call of TRBD1. This CDR3 has 15 residues. The CDR3 spells CASSPDLTPTYGYTF.

CDR3 amino acids: CASSPTSASSYEQYF. V is TRBV7-7 and J is TRBJ2-7; TCRdb's assignment of TRBD2 cannot be checked, as there is no DNA. The CDR3 spans 15 residues. CDR1 SSHAT and CDR2 FNYEAQ come from the germline V gene (reference sequence).

This chain connects TRBV5-1 to TRBJ2-7; TCRdb's assignment of TRBD1 cannot be checked, as there is no DNA. The CDR3 is 14 residues long. The V gene's germline CDR1 is SGHRS and CDR2 YFSETQ. The CDR3 sequence: CASRPDSSTYEQYF. The full variable domain, its missing parts supplied by reference TRBV5-1 and TRBJ2-7, is KAGVTQTPRYLIKTRGQQVTLSCSPISGHRSVSWYQQTPGQGLQFLFEYFSETQRNKGNFPGRFSGRQFSNSRSEMNVSTLELGDSALYLCASRPDSSTYEQYFGPGTRLTVT.

The V and J genes are TRBV27 and TRBJ2-3. Germline values: CDR1 MNHEY, CDR2 SMNVEV (reference sequence). This CDR3 comprises 15 residues. CDR3 loop: CASHPYQSSTDTQYF.

The chain carries TRBV12-3 or TRBV12-4 and TRBJ2-7; the D call from TCRdb, TRBD1, cannot be confirmed without DNA. This CDR3 region has 18 residues. CDR3 sequence: CASSPIAGTGDFPYEQYF.

The CDR3: CASSANPEQYF. The genes are TRBV2 and TRBJ2-7; TCRdb's D call, TRBD2, is unchecked because there is no DNA. The CDR3 is 11 amino acids. CDR1 SNHLY and CDR2 FYNNEI come from the germline V gene.

The rearrangement joins TRBV28 to TRBJ2-1; the D call of TRBD2 rests on TCRdb alone, since no DNA is present to check it. The germline V gene encodes CDR1 MDHEN and CDR2 SYDVKM. This CDR3 has 15 residues. The CDR3 loop is CASSFSGALYNEQFF.

The rearrangement links TRBV7-3 to TRBJ1-1; TCRdb indicates TRBD1, and absent DNA this call remains unverified. There are 13 residues in the CDR3. Germline V gene lookup returns CDR1 SGHTA and CDR2 FQGTGA. CDR3: CASSLRQGAEAFF. Combining the CDR3 with reference TRBV7-3 and TRBJ1-1 gives the whole variable domain GAGVSQTPSNKVTEKGKYVELRCDPISGHTALYWYRQSLGQGPEFLIYFQGTGAADDSGLPNDRFFAVRPEGSVSTLKIQRTERGDSAVYLCASSLRQGAEAFFGQGTRLTVV.

J is TRBJ2-1 and V is TRBV19; the D gene TCRdb calls, TRBD2, cannot be checked with no DNA. Per germline, CDR1 LNHDA and CDR2 SQIVND (reference sequence). CDR3 length: 15 residues. CDR3 sequence: CASTQTSGGANKQFF.

This chain joins TRBV27 and TRBJ1-1. Germline loops: CDR1 MNHEY, CDR2 SMNVEV (reference sequence). CDR3 size: 13 residues. The CDR3 protein is CDSSVSQNTEAFF.

The chain is built from TRBV29-1 and TRBJ2-7; the TCRdb D gene call, TRBD1, has no DNA to confirm it. Germline CDR1 SQVTM, CDR2 ANQGSEA. The CDR3 loop spans 14 amino acids. This chain's CDR3 is CSVYGTGSSYEQYF.

This chain's CDR3 is CASGYSNSYEQYF. The chain joins TRBV12-5 to TRBJ2-7. Germline loops: CDR1 LGHNT, CDR2 FRNRAP. The CDR3 runs 13 residues.

The chain is built from TRBV7-6 and TRBJ2-7; the D call from TCRdb, TRBD1, cannot be confirmed without DNA. The V gene's germline CDR1 is SGHVS and CDR2 FNYEAQ. This CDR3 has 14 amino acids. CDR3 loop: CASSLETGDYEQYF.

The J gene is TRBJ2-5, the V gene TRBV29-1; TCRdb lists TRBD2, though no DNA is available to test this call. This CDR3 spans 17 amino acids. The germline V gene has CDR1 SQVTM and CDR2 ANQGSEA. Here the CDR3 reads CSVAPGLAGGRQETQYF.

The J gene is TRBJ2-7, the V gene TRBV29-1; the TCRdb call, TRBD2, lacks DNA for checking. CDR3 length: 15 amino acids. CDR1 is SQVTM, CDR2 ANQGSEA, per germline. The CDR3 sequence is CSVEFPGLDTYEQYF.

This chain connects TRBV29-1 to TRBJ1-1. The CDR3 covers 13 residues. Germline CDR1 is SQVTM and CDR2 is ANQGSEA. The CDR3 loop is CSVEDLLNTEAFF.

The genes are TRBV6-6 and TRBJ1-1; TCRdb outputs TRBD1, but without DNA this stays unchecked. This CDR3 has 15 residues. Germline V gene lookup returns CDR1 MNHNY and CDR2 SVGAGI (reference sequence). The CDR3 reads CASTLLKGENTEAFF.

The V and J genes are TRBV7-9 and TRBJ1-2; there is no DNA to check the TCRdb D call of TRBD1. The CDR3 extends over 17 amino acids. Germline loops: CDR1 SEHNR, CDR2 FQNEAQ (reference sequence). This CDR3 reads CASRPGARTKANYGYTF. The full variable domain, completed using reference TRBV7-9 and TRBJ1-2, is DTGVSQNPRHKITKRGQNVTFRCDPISEHNRLYWYRQTLGQGPEFLTYFQNEAQLEKSRLLSDRFSAERPKGSFSTLEIQRTEQGDSAMYLCASRPGARTKANYGYTFGSGTRLTVV.

The chain carries TRBV7-6 and TRBJ2-3; TCRdb designates TRBD2, a call that cannot be tested without DNA. Germline CDR1 is SGHVS and CDR2 is FNYEAQ. The CDR3 is 12 residues long. This chain's CDR3 is CASSSISDTQYF.

J is TRBJ1-5 and V is TRBV28; TCRdb calls TRBD1, which cannot be checked without DNA. Germline V lookup: CDR1 MDHEN, CDR2 SYDVKM. The CDR3 is made up of 14 amino acids. The CDR3 is CASSTDRGNQPQHF.

The chain uses TRBV7-8 and TRBJ2-7; TCRdb outputs TRBD1, but without DNA this stays unchecked. This CDR3 comprises 15 residues. Germline CDR1 and CDR2: SGHVS and FQNEAQ. The CDR3 loop reads CASSFGTGGFYEQYF.